This T cell receptor beta chain was recovered during a study of T cell responses to AZD1222 COVID-19 vaccine. Sequenced by immunoSEQ multiplex PCR; TCRdb stores in-frame clones only, minus some. This table holds roughly 260,000 clones, over 85% found once. General observations from the study: Spike-specific TCR breadth rose after two AZD1222 doses, and depth rose as well.

Concerning this clone itself: Its antigen is as yet unknown.

The sequencing here drew on peripheral blood, taken on day 0 of AZD1222 vaccination. This TCR was sampled from an adult in good health.

The CDR3 DNA follows: TGTGCCATCAGTGAGCACCAGTGGGGCTACACCTTC. Translating gives CAISEHQWGYTF. The rearrangement joins TRBV10-3 to TRBJ1-2; D is unresolved. CDR1 is ENHRY and CDR2 is SYGVKD in the germline V gene. The CDR3 spans 12 residues. Trimming stripped 2 bases from V and 8 bases from J, with 9 bases between.